This T cell receptor (beta chain) was retrieved from a study of Ad26.COV2.S vaccination and SARS-CoV-2 variants. This table comes from immunoSEQ multiplex PCR, and its TCRdb copy is limited to in-frame clones, with some not included. The sample holds 250,000 to 300,000 clones, about 90% seen once. The treatment is: 15 to 20 received Ad26.COV2.S at low or high dose, single or two shots; about 5 received placebo; per-sample allocation not given. Sampling was done on day 63 after the first vaccine or placebo injection. This CDR3 contains 13 residues. Germline CDR1 reads KGHSH; CDR2 reads LQKENI. V was pared by 4 bases and J by 8 bases, with 14 bases between.

The sequenced sample was peripheral blood, obtained in a trial of Ad26.COV2.S vaccine versus placebo. The TCR comes from a person aged 18-65 years who received the Ad26.COV2.S COVID-19 vaccine or a placebo. This chain joins TRBV18 and TRBJ1-2; a possible D gene is TRBD1 (6 bases). This CDR3 is CASSQPGHLGYTF. The CDR3, as DNA: TGTGCCAGCTCACAACCGGGACATCTGGGCTACACCTTC.